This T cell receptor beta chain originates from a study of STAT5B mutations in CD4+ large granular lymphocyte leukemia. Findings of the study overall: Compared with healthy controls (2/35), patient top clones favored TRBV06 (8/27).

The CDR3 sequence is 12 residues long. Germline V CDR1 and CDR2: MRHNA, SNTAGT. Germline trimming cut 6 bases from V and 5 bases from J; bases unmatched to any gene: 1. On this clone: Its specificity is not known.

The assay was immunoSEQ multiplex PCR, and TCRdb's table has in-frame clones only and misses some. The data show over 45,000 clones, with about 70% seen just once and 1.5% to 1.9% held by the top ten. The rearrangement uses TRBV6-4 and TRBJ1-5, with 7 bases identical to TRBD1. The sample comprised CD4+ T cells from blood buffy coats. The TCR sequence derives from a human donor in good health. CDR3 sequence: CASRQGYQPQHF. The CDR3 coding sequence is TGTGCCAGCAGACAGGGGTATCAGCCCCAGCATTTT.